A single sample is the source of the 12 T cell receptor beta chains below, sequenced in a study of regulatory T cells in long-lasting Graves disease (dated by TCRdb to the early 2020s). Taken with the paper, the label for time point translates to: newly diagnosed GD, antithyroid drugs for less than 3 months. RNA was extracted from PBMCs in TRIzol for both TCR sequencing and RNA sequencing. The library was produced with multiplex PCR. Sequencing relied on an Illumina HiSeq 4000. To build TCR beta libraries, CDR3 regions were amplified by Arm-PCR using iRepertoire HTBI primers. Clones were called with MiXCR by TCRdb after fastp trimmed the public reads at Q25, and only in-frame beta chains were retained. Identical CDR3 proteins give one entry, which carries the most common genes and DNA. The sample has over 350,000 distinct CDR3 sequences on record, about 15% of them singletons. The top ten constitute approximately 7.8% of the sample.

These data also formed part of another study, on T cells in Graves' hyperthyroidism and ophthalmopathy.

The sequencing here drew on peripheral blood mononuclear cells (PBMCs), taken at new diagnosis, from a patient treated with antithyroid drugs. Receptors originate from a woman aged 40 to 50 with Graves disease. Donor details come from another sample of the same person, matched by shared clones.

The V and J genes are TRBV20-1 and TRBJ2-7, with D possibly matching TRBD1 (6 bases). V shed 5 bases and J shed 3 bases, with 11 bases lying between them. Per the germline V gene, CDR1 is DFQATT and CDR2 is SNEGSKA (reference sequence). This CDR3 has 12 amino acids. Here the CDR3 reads CSASGQIYEQYF. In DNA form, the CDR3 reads TGCAGTGCTTCGGGACAAATCTACGAGCAGTACTTC.

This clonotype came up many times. The CDR3: CAWRWGSGRYNEQFF. In DNA, the CDR3 is TGTGCCTGGAGATGGGGTAGCGGGAGATACAATGAGCAGTTCTTC. The chain couples TRBV30 to TRBJ2-1; 9 bases are shared with TRBD2. The CDR3 extends over 15 amino acids. Germline V gene lookup returns CDR1 GTSNPN and CDR2 SVGIG (reference sequence). V was pared by 3 bases and J by 4 bases, with 7 bases of the junction left unmatched.

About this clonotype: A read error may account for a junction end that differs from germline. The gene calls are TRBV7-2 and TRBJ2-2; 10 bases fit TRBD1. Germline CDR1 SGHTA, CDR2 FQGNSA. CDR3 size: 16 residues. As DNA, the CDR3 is TGTGTCAGCAGCCCGCGACAGGGGGCGAACACCGTGGAGCTGTTTTTT. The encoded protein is CVSSPRQGANTVELFF.

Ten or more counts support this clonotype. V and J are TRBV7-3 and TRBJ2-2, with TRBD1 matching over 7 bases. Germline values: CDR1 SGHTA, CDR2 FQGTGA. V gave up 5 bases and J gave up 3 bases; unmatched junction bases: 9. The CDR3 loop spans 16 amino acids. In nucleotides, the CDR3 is TGTGCCAGCAGCGTCGCCGGGACAGCCTACACCGGGGAGCTGTTTTTT. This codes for CASSVAGTAYTGELFF.

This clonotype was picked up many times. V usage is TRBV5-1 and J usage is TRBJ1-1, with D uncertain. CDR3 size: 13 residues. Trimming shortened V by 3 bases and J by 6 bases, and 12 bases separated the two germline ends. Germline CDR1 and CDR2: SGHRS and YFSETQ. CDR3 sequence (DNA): TGCGCCAGCAGCTCGGCGGGAATACCTGAAGCTTTCTTT. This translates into CASSSAGIPEAFF. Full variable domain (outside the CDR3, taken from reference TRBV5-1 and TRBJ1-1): KAGVTQTPRYLIKTRGQQVTLSCSPISGHRSVSWYQQTPGQGLQFLFEYFSETQRNKGNFPGRFSGRQFSNSRSEMNVSTLELGDSALYLCASSSAGIPEAFFGQGTRLTVV.

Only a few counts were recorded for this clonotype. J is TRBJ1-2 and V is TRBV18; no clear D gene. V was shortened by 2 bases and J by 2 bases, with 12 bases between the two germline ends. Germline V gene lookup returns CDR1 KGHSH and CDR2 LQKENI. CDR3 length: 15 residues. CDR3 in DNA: TGTGCCAGCTCACCAAGATCAGGCGGGAACTATGGCTACACCTTC. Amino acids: CASSPRSGGNYGYTF.

CDR3 nucleotide sequence: TGTGCCAGCAGTGATCGGGGGCCGTACGGGAGCTCCTACGAGCAGTACTTC. Protein: CASSDRGPYGSSYEQYF. The rearrangement links TRBV6-4 to TRBJ2-7, with D tentatively TRBD1 or TRBD2 (6 bases each). The germline V gene encodes CDR1 MRHNA and CDR2 SNTAGT. The CDR3 has 17 amino acids. The V gene lost 3 bases and the J gene lost 0 bases, with 18 bases spanning the gap.

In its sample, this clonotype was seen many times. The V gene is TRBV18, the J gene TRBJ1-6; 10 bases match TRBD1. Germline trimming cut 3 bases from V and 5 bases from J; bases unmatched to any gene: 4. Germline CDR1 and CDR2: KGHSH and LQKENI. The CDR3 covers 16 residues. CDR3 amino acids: CASSPAGQGNNSPLHF. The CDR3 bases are TGTGCCAGCTCACCGGCGGGACAGGGGAATAATTCACCCCTCCACTTT.

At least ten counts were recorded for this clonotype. CDR3 sequence: CASRGHYYEQYF. DNA of the CDR3: TGCGCCAGCAGGGGACATTACTACGAGCAGTACTTC. The V gene is TRBV5-1, the J gene TRBJ2-7; possible D gene TRBD1, 6 bases. This CDR3 spans 12 amino acids. Trimming left V 5 bases short and J 3 bases short, with 9 bases between. Germline loops: CDR1 SGHRS, CDR2 YFSETQ.

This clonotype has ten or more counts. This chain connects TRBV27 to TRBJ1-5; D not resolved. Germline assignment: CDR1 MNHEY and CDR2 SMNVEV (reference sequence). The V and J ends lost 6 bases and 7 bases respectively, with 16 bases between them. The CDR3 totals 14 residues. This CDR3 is CASSIGLPGQPQHF. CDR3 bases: TGTGCCAGCAGCATCGGACTCCCTGGGCAGCCCCAGCATTTT.

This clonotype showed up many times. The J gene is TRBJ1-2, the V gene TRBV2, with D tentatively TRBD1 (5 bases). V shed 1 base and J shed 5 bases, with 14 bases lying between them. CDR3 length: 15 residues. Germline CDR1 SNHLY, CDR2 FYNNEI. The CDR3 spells CASSEGTTTGYGYTF. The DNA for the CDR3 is TGTGCCAGCAGTGAAGGGACAACCACCGGATATGGCTACACCTTC.

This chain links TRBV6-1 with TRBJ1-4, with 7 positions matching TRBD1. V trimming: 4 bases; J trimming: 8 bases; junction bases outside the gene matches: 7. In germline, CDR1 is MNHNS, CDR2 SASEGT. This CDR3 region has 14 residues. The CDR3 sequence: CASSGDRQIEKLFF. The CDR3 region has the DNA TGTGCCAGCAGTGGGGACAGACAAATCGAAAAACTGTTTTTT.